The clone carrying this TCR beta chain was seen more than once but under ten times. The data originate from a study of blood T cell repertoires in COVID-19. Study summary: Acute-phase and convalescent COVID-19 samples originated in the United States, Italy and Spain. The cDNA or gDNA used as material had been derived from T cells, B-cell-depleted T cells, or PBMCs.

As originally analysed: Nucleated cell counts were estimated from reference gene primer amplification. Sequencing was performed with immunoSEQ multiplex PCR; in TCRdb, only in-frame clones are kept and a portion is missing. V and J calls and clone size are given by that table; D and trimming were obtained from the DNA. In the table there are more than 40,000 clones, less than 85% of which are singletons. The CDR3 contains 15 residues. Germline-derived CDR1 and CDR2 are SGHTA and FQGNSA. Trimming removed 3 bases from V and 11 bases from J; junction bases left unmatched: 13. The sequenced sample was peripheral blood. The rearrangement joins TRBV7-2 to TRBJ1-5; 7 nucleotides match TRBD1. This TCR came from a man aged 50 or older with acute or convalescent COVID-19. The CDR3 coding sequence is TGTGCCAGCAGCTTTGGGGACAGCCGCTCTGAGGCCCAGCATTTT. It yields the protein CASSFGDSRSEAQHF. The full variable domain, completed using reference TRBV7-2 and TRBJ1-5, is GAGVSQSPSNKVTEKGKDVELRCDPISGHTALYWYRQSLGQGLEFLIYFQGNSAPDKSGLPSDRFSAERTGGSVSTLTIQRTQQEDSAVYLCASSFGDSRSEAQHFGDGTRLSIL.